This TCR beta chain was obtained from a study of T cell changes during pregnancy in multiple sclerosis. Sequenced by immunoSEQ multiplex PCR; TCRdb stores in-frame clones only, minus some. This table has roughly 50,000 clones, approximately 92% appearing once. The CDR3 contains 18 residues. The germline V gene encodes CDR1 SGHRS and CDR2 YFSETQ. V lost 0 bases and J lost 1, with 17 bases in between. The sequence was obtained from a female donor with multiple sclerosis, enrolled in a pregnancy study. The chain joins TRBV5-1 to TRBJ2-4, with D perhaps TRBD2 (7 bases). The sample was CD4+ T cells from peripheral blood mononuclear cells, taken in the third trimester of pregnancy. The CDR3 loop reads CASSLALGGAGAKNIQYF. The CDR3 DNA follows: TGCGCCAGCAGCTTGGCCTTAGGGGGGGCTGGGGCCAAAAACATTCAGTACTTC.